This entry is about one T cell receptor (beta chain). The antigen remains unidentified. The entry originates in a study of cytomegalovirus exposure and HLA in healthy donors. V was trimmed by 4 bases and J by 8 bases, leaving 14 bases between them. The CDR3 is made up of 14 amino acids. CDR1 and CDR2 (germline): SGHVS, FQNEAQ. PCR was performed using 60 Vbeta and 13 Jbeta primers. Assay: immunoSEQ multiplex PCR; the TCRdb copy retains only in-frame clones and omits some. The sample lists roughly 100,000 clones, 76% occurring once. Study-wide results and limits: In most subjects, TCR beta sequences reportedly gave accurate predictions of HLA-A and HLA-B alleles. A classifier reportedly called cytomegalovirus status with high sensitivity and specificity. Some TCR beta chains (roughly 150 of them) were listed as cytomegalovirus-associated.

Participants comprised healthy donors of bone marrow. The gene calls are TRBV7-8 and TRBJ2-2; possible D gene TRBD1, 5 bases. The sample was PBMCs. The receptor comes from a young woman in good health and CMV-seropositive. CDR3 DNA sequence: TGTGCCAGCAGCTATCGACAGACCGTTGGGGAGCTGTTTTTT. This sequence encodes CASSYRQTVGELFF.